Detailed here is one T cell receptor beta chain. This specimen belongs to a study of T cell changes during pregnancy in multiple sclerosis. Data came from immunoSEQ multiplex PCR; TCRdb stores just in-frame clones and leaves some out. The data contain over 80,000 clones, over 75% of them singletons. The CDR3 is made up of 15 amino acids. Germline V gene data show CDR1 as LNHNV and CDR2 as YYDKDF (reference sequence). Trimming stripped 1 base from V and 1 base from J, with 10 bases between. Here the sequenced sample was peripheral blood, taken in the second trimester of pregnancy. The TCR originated in a female donor in good health, enrolled as a control in a pregnancy study. J is TRBJ1-1 and V is TRBV15; D unclear. The CDR3 nucleotides read TGTGCCACCAGCAGAGGATGGGGAGCGAACACTGAAGCTTTCTTT. Translating gives CATSRGWGANTEAFF.